These T cell receptor beta chains were read from a single sample in a study of blood T cell repertoires in COVID-19. TCRdb keeps only in-frame clones here, not all; method: immunoSEQ multiplex PCR. The sample has 290,000 or so clones, 90% seen once; the top ten hold around 4.5%. Sequenced input: PBMCs or T cells enriched from blood (not recorded which). These TCRs come from a woman aged 18-29 years with acute COVID-19. Both conserved end residues are part of each CDR3. D genes are given only for firm matches. Clone size is shown for a subset of rows, as once, few, many or a class of expanded clone.

j_call: TRBJ2-7
d_call: TRBD1
v_call: TRBV6-5
cdr3_length: 16
clone_size: once
cdr3_nt: TGTGCCAGCAGTTATCGAGGACAGGGTCTTCCCTACGAGCAGTACTTC
cdr3_aa: CASSYRGQGLPYEQYF

j_call: TRBJ1-4
d_call: -
v_call: TRBV19
cdr3_length: 19
clone_size: once
cdr3_nt: TGTGCCAGTAGTATAGCGGCCCCCCACAACAGTCCTTTTAATGAAAAACTGTTTTTT
cdr3_aa: CASSIAAPHNSPFNEKLFF

j_call: TRBJ2-1
d_call: TRBD2
v_call: TRBV14
cdr3_length: 17
clone_size: -
cdr3_nt: TGTGCCAGCAGCCCCTTAGCGGGAGGGAGCTCCTACAATGAGCAGTTCTTC
cdr3_aa: CASSPLAGGSSYNEQFF

j_call: TRBJ1-2
d_call: -
v_call: TRBV2
cdr3_length: 14
clone_size: -
cdr3_nt: TGTGCCAGCAGTGACGGGGTTGACGACTATGGCTACACCTTC
cdr3_aa: CASSDGVDDYGYTF

j_call: TRBJ1-5
d_call: TRBD1
v_call: TRBV19
cdr3_length: 17
clone_size: once
cdr3_nt: TGTGCCAGTAGACCCGGGACAGCCACTTATAGCAATCAGCCCCAGCATTTT
cdr3_aa: CASRPGTATYSNQPQHF

j_call: TRBJ2-1
d_call: TRBD2
v_call: TRBV7-2
cdr3_length: 16
clone_size: -
cdr3_nt: TGTGCCAGCAGCTTAGAGGTAAGGGCTAGCGGGAGTGAGCAGTTCTTC
cdr3_aa: CASSLEVRASGSEQFF

j_call: TRBJ2-3
d_call: -
v_call: TRBV5-6
cdr3_length: 13
clone_size: -
cdr3_nt: TGTGCCAGCAGCGCCTGGGGGGTAGATACGCAGTATTTT
cdr3_aa: CASSAWGVDTQYF

j_call: TRBJ2-1
d_call: TRBD2
v_call: TRBV18
cdr3_length: 17
clone_size: -
cdr3_nt: TGTGCCAGCTCACCACCGGCTGGTAGCGGGATACTCTATGAGCAGTTCTTC
cdr3_aa: CASSPPAGSGILYEQFF

j_call: TRBJ2-1
d_call: TRBD2
v_call: TRBV6-5
cdr3_length: 14
clone_size: -
cdr3_nt: TGTGCCAGCAGAGCACTAGCGGGAGGGGATGAGCAGTTCTTC
cdr3_aa: CASRALAGGDEQFF

j_call: TRBJ2-1
d_call: -
v_call: TRBV12-5
cdr3_length: 16
clone_size: -
cdr3_nt: TGTGCTAGTGGTTTGGCAAAAATTGGAGGGTACAATGAGCAGTTCTTC
cdr3_aa: CASGLAKIGGYNEQFF

j_call: TRBJ1-2
d_call: TRBD1
v_call: TRBV30
cdr3_length: 13
clone_size: -
cdr3_nt: TGTGCCTGGAGTGTAGTAAGGGACAGTGGCTACACCTTC
cdr3_aa: CAWSVVRDSGYTF

j_call: TRBJ2-1
d_call: -
v_call: TRBV7-3
cdr3_length: 13
clone_size: -
cdr3_nt: TGTGCCAGCAGCTTATCAGTCCACAATGAGCAGTTCTTC
cdr3_aa: CASSLSVHNEQFF

j_call: TRBJ1-3
d_call: TRBD1
v_call: TRBV5-1
cdr3_length: 16
clone_size: -
cdr3_nt: TGCGCCAGCAGCTCGACAGGGGCAGAGTCTGGAAACACCATATATTTT
cdr3_aa: CASSSTGAESGNTIYF

j_call: TRBJ2-5
d_call: TRBD2
v_call: TRBV7-3
cdr3_length: 16
clone_size: -
cdr3_nt: TGTGCCAGCAGCTTAAGCCTAGCGGAAGCCCAAGAGACCCAGTACTTC
cdr3_aa: CASSLSLAEAQETQYF